A single sample gave rise to the 32 T cell receptor beta chains below, sequenced in a study of identical twins. TCRdb fed the 5' RACE reads into MiXCR, producing one record per CDR3 protein. The sample carries about 570,000 distinct CDR3 sequences, approximately 10% recorded once. The sample was also reused in another study, on yellow fever vaccine responses in identical twins.

Sequenced material: PBMCs. The receptors here all came from a woman aged 18-29 years in good health.

At least ten counts were recorded for this clonotype. The J gene is TRBJ2-7, the V gene TRBV20-1, with D perhaps TRBD1 (7 bases). The germline V gene encodes CDR1 DFQATT and CDR2 SNEGSKA (reference sequence). The CDR3 is 14 residues long. V gave up 2 bases and J gave up 4 bases, with 15 bases separating them. The DNA of the CDR3 is TGCAGTGCTAGAACCGGAGGGACAGCATACGAGCAGTACTTC. Protein: CSARTGGTAYEQYF.

This clonotype was picked up a small number of times. V and J are TRBV11-2 and TRBJ2-1; 9 nucleotides agree with TRBD2. Germline loops: CDR1 SGHAT, CDR2 FQNNGV. The trim removed 5 bases at V and 6 bases at J, leaving 11 bases unmatched. This CDR3 region has 16 residues. The CDR3 region is CASSPSTSGSSNEQFF. In DNA form, the CDR3 reads TGTGCCAGCAGCCCAAGTACTAGCGGGTCGAGCAATGAGCAGTTCTTC.

V gene TRBV5-1 combines with J gene TRBJ2-5; no clear D gene. Germline CDR1 is SGHRS and CDR2 is YFSETQ. This CDR3 spans 15 amino acids. The V end lost 0 bases, the J end lost 5 bases, and 14 bases lay between the germline ends. As DNA, the CDR3 is TGCGCCAGCAGCTTGGCCCCCCTAGGGCTTGAGACCCAGTACTTC. Protein product: CASSLAPLGLETQYF.

The chain employs TRBV19 and TRBJ1-5, with D unresolved. The V gene lost 4 bases and the J gene lost 7 bases, with 14 bases spanning the gap. The germline V gene encodes CDR1 LNHDA and CDR2 SQIVND (reference sequence). This CDR3 is 14 amino acids long. The CDR3 sequence is CASSTNTKGQPQHF. The DNA for the CDR3 is TGTGCCAGTAGTACGAACACAAAGGGACAGCCCCAGCATTTT.

About this clonotype: The junction departs from germline at one end; a sequencing error may be responsible. This sequence joins TRBV20-1 and TRBJ2-7, with D tentatively TRBD1 (6 bases). CDR1 DFQATT and CDR2 SNEGSKA come from the germline V gene (reference sequence). CDR3 size: 14 residues. The CDR3 nucleotides are TGCAGTTCTAGCCAAGCTCAGGGGTTCTACGAGCAGTACTTC. Protein product: CSSSQAQGFYEQYF.

The V call is TRBV5-3, the J call TRBJ2-4; 10 bases map to TRBD2. TRBV5-3 is marked as an open reading frame, function uncertain. Trimming took 4 bases from V and 0 from J; bases not matched to a gene: 10. CDR3 size: 18 residues. CDR3 DNA: TGTGCCAGAAGCCCTAGAGGGGGACTAGCGTTAGCCAAAAACATTCAGTACTTC. Translated, it gives CARSPRGGLALAKNIQYF.

A remark on this clonotype: The junction differs from germline at one of its ends, possibly a read error. The chain employs TRBV29-1 and TRBJ2-6; no firm D call. Germline loops: CDR1 SQVTM, CDR2 ANQGSEA. The CDR3 sequence is 14 residues long. CDR3 coding DNA: TGCAGCGTCGAAGGGTTCTCTGGGGCCAACGTCCTGACTTTC. The encoded protein is CSVEGFSGANVLTF. Full variable domain (remainder filled in from reference TRBV29-1 and TRBJ2-6): SAVISQKPSRDICQRGTSLTIQCQVDSQVTMMFWYRQQPGQSLTLIATANQGSEATYESGFVIDKFPISRPNLTFSTLTVSNMSPEDSSIYLCSVEGFSGANVLTFGAGSRLTVL.

This clonotype came up a few times. V and J are TRBV27 and TRBJ2-7; D possibly corresponds to TRBD2 (5 bases). This CDR3 has 12 residues. Trimming took 8 bases from V and 2 from J, leaving 10 bases between them. CDR1 and CDR2 from the germline V gene are MNHEY and SMNVEV (reference sequence). DNA of the CDR3: TGTGCCAGCGGAGGACCTGCCTACGAGCAGTACTTC. This gives the protein CASGGPAYEQYF.

This clonotype was seen a few times. The CDR3 is CASSERGGHNSPLHF. CDR3 coding DNA: TGCGCCAGCAGCGAGCGGGGGGGCCATAATTCACCCCTCCACTTT. The chain recombines TRBV5-1 with TRBJ1-6, with D maybe TRBD1 (6 bases). The CDR3 contains 15 residues. Germline CDR1 SGHRS, CDR2 YFSETQ. Trimming left V 4 bases short and J 5 bases short, with 13 bases between.

The rearrangement uses TRBV25-1 and TRBJ2-7; D is unresolved. Trimming pared 5 bases from V and 3 bases from J, leaving 11 bases between. The CDR3 totals 13 residues. Germline CDR1 and CDR2: MGHDK and SYGVNS. The DNA for the CDR3 is TGTGCCAGCAGTCCCCCGGTCCACTACGAGCAGTACTTC. It codes for CASSPPVHYEQYF.

A few counts support this clonotype. The genes are TRBV6-1 and TRBJ2-7; TRBD2 matches at 7 bases. Unmatched junction bases numbered 15, after V lost 5 bases and J lost 5 bases. The CDR3 contains 16 residues. Per the germline V gene, CDR1 is MNHNS and CDR2 is SASEGT. CDR3 loop: CASSLRGTIGRHEQYF. The CDR3 DNA sequence: TGTGCCAGCAGTCTCCGTGGGACTATAGGTCGTCACGAGCAGTACTTC.

This clonotype turned up a few times. The rearrangement uses TRBV15 and TRBJ1-2; D uncertain. The CDR3 is 12 residues long. Trimming removed 1 base at V and 7 bases at J, with 7 bases between. CDR1 LNHNV and CDR2 YYDKDF come from the germline V gene (reference sequence). The CDR3 DNA is TGTGCCACCAGCAGAGGAGGATCTGGCTACACCTTC. It yields the protein CATSRGGSGYTF. The complete variable domain, with remaining parts taken from reference TRBV15 and TRBJ1-2, reads DAMVIQNPRYQVTQFGKPVTLSCSQTLNHNVMYWYQQKSSQAPKLLFHYYDKDFNNEADTPDNFQSRRPNTSFCFLDIRSPGLGDTAMYLCATSRGGSGYTFGSGTRLTVV.

This clonotype has just a few counts. The J gene is TRBJ2-3, the V gene TRBV7-9; D is perhaps TRBD2 (6 bases). CDR1 is SEHNR and CDR2 is FQNEAQ in the germline V gene (reference sequence). The CDR3 loop spans 13 amino acids. Trimming took off 5 bases at V and 9 bases at J, with 15 bases between the two ends. The CDR3, as DNA: TGTGCCAGCAGCCGAGCCGGCGGAGGGACGCAGTATTTT. Amino acid sequence: CASSRAGGGTQYF. The whole variable domain, remainder taken from reference TRBV7-9 and TRBJ2-3, is DTGVSQNPRHKITKRGQNVTFRCDPISEHNRLYWYRQTLGQGPEFLTYFQNEAQLEKSRLLSDRFSAERPKGSFSTLEIQRTEQGDSAMYLCASSRAGGGTQYFGPGTRLTVL.

This clonotype came up a few times. V is TRBV14 and J is TRBJ1-3, with D possibly matching TRBD1 (5 bases). Trimming shortened V by 0 bases and J by 1 base, and 10 bases separated the two germline ends. Germline V gene lookup returns CDR1 SGHDN and CDR2 FVKESK. This CDR3 comprises 16 residues. The CDR3 loop reads CASSQDSGGSGNTIYF. The CDR3 bases are TGTGCCAGCAGCCAAGATTCTGGGGGTTCTGGAAACACCATATATTTT.

This sequence joins TRBV5-1 and TRBJ2-7, with unresolved D. Trimming removed 1 base from V and 5 bases from J, with 10 bases in between. Looked up from germline, CDR1 is SGHRS and CDR2 is YFSETQ. The CDR3 runs to 13 residues. CDR3 bases: TGCGCCAGCAGCTTGTGGCGATCCGACGAGCAGTACTTC. It specifies CASSLWRSDEQYF.

The V and J genes are TRBV27 and TRBJ1-1; D unresolved. V lost 5 bases and J 7 bases, leaving 20 bases between the germline ends. The germline CDR1 and CDR2 sequences are MNHEY and SMNVEV (reference sequence). CDR3 length: 15 residues. The CDR3 region is CASSPMKGWSVEAFF. CDR3 DNA sequence: TGTGCCAGCAGTCCCATGAAAGGGTGGAGTGTTGAAGCTTTCTTT.

This chain connects TRBV7-8 to TRBJ2-5; TRBD2 agrees at 9 bases. V shed 5 bases and J 0 bases; nucleotides not matched to a gene: 7. The CDR3 consists of 16 residues. CDR1 is SGHVS, CDR2 FQNEAQ, per germline. In nucleotides, the CDR3 is TGTGCCAGCAGCCCTTGGCGGGAGGGACACCAAGAGACCCAGTACTTC. It codes for CASSPWREGHQETQYF.

This clonotype was observed a handful of times. The chain couples TRBV7-9 to TRBJ2-5; the D is unclear. CDR3 size: 16 residues. Trimming left V 4 bases short and J 2 bases short, with 17 bases between. Germline V CDR1 and CDR2: SEHNR, FQNEAQ (reference sequence). The CDR3 region has the DNA TGTGCCAGCAGCTCCCCTCCGACACCTGAGCAAGAGACCCAGTACTTC. This codes for CASSSPPTPEQETQYF. Full variable domain (remainder filled in from reference TRBV7-9 and TRBJ2-5): DTGVSQNPRHKITKRGQNVTFRCDPISEHNRLYWYRQTLGQGPEFLTYFQNEAQLEKSRLLSDRFSAERPKGSFSTLEIQRTEQGDSAMYLCASSSPPTPEQETQYFGPGTRLLVL.

A few counts support this clonotype. This CDR3 reads CASSGTGTETGELFF. CDR3 nucleotides: TGTGCCAGCAGTGGGACAGGGACGGAGACCGGGGAGCTGTTTTTT. V gene TRBV25-1 combines with J gene TRBJ2-2; TRBD1 aligns across 8 bases. V shed 4 bases, J shed 5 bases, and the junction held 6 bases outside the gene matches. CDR3 length: 15 residues. The germline gives CDR1 MGHDK, CDR2 SYGVNS.

This clonotype was counted at least ten times. The chain carries TRBV5-1 and TRBJ2-7; D ambiguous. The germline gives CDR1 SGHRS, CDR2 YFSETQ. Trimming removed 2 bases from V and 2 bases from J, with 11 bases in between. The CDR3 is 14 amino acids. For the CDR3, the DNA is TGCGCCAGCAGCTTCACGAGCCAGACCTACGAGCAGTACTTC. Amino acids: CASSFTSQTYEQYF.

The chain recombines TRBV7-8 with TRBJ1-2; 7 bases map to TRBD1. The CDR3 contains 15 residues. Germline V CDR1 and CDR2: SGHVS, FQNEAQ. Germline trimming cut 6 bases from V and 4 bases from J; bases unmatched to any gene: 11. The CDR3 DNA reads as TGTGCCAGCAGGCCAGGGACAGTGACAAGCTATGGCTACACCTTC. Translated, it gives CASRPGTVTSYGYTF.

This clonotype was observed many times. The CDR3, as DNA: TGTGCCAGCAGCTTAGGAGCTTGGGAAAAGTTAGGAAAGCCCACTACGAACGAGCAGTACTTC. Protein: CASSLGAWEKLGKPTTNEQYF. The chain uses TRBV11-3 and TRBJ2-7; D is ambiguous. The germline V gene has CDR1 SGHNT and CDR2 YENEEA. V was cut by 1 base and J by 5 bases, with 33 bases left in between. The CDR3 has 21 amino acids.

This clonotype was seen a few times. The CDR3 sequence is CASSYLLAGGRLYNEQFF. The CDR3 bases are TGTGCCAGCAGTTATTTACTAGCGGGAGGACGATTATACAATGAGCAGTTCTTC. The genes are TRBV6-2 or TRBV6-3 and TRBJ2-1; the match to TRBD2 covers 12 bases. Germline CDR1 reads MNHEY; CDR2 reads SVGEGT. Trimming removed 3 bases from V and 4 bases from J; junction bases left unmatched: 10. The CDR3 contains 18 residues.

This clonotype has just a few counts. The chain joins TRBV5-1 to TRBJ2-3; D might be TRBD1 (5 bases). Germline V gives CDR1 SGHRS, CDR2 YFSETQ. This CDR3 has 14 residues. V lost 1 base and J 4 bases, leaving 10 bases between the germline ends. The CDR3, as DNA: TGCGCCAGCAGCTTGATGGGGCTGCCAGATACGCAGTATTTT. Translation gives CASSLMGLPDTQYF.

V usage is TRBV28 and J usage is TRBJ2-1; D remains ambiguous. CDR3 size: 12 residues. Germline V lookup: CDR1 MDHEN, CDR2 SYDVKM. V shed 8 bases and J shed 5 bases, with 10 bases lying between them. CDR3 bases: TGTGCCAGCGGGTTAAGAAACAATGAGCAGTTCTTC. It yields the protein CASGLRNNEQFF.

This clonotype was observed a few times. V usage is TRBV20-1 and J usage is TRBJ1-1; 7 positions agree with TRBD1. The V and J ends lost 2 bases and 6 bases, in that order; junction bases with no gene match: 3. Germline V CDR1 and CDR2: DFQATT, SNEGSKA (reference sequence). This CDR3 region has 12 residues. The DNA of the CDR3 is TGCAGTGCTAGAAGACAGGGATCTGAAGCTTTCTTT. Protein product: CSARRQGSEAFF.

CDR3 nucleotides: TGTGCCAGCGGTACGACTAGCGGGAGGGCCTGGGGTACAGATACGCAGTATTTT. It codes for CASGTTSGRAWGTDTQYF. This sequence joins TRBV7-6 and TRBJ2-3, with 14 bases that match TRBD2. V lost 8 bases, J lost 3 bases, and 13 bases stayed unmatched. The CDR3 is 18 residues long. Germline V gene lookup returns CDR1 SGHVS and CDR2 FNYEAQ.

In its sample, this clonotype was seen many times. The V gene is TRBV6-1, the J gene TRBJ1-5; tentatively, D is TRBD1 (5 bases). Trimming took off 4 bases at V and 7 bases at J, with 11 bases between the two ends. Germline lookup yields CDR1 MNHNS and CDR2 SASEGT. The CDR3 length is 13 residues. The CDR3 is CASSAAGKQPQHF. CDR3 bases: TGTGCCAGCAGTGCGGCAGGGAAACAGCCCCAGCATTTT.

This clonotype has ten or more counts. The chain employs TRBV6-1 and TRBJ2-7; TRBD1 might be the D (7 bases). There are 13 residues in the CDR3. V lost 6 bases to trimming and J lost 2 bases, with 11 bases between them. CDR1 MNHNS and CDR2 SASEGT come from the germline V gene. The CDR3 DNA follows: TGTGCCAGCAGGGAGGGACAGCCCTACGAGCAGTACTTC. It is translated as CASREGQPYEQYF.

Ten or more counts support this clonotype. V is TRBV20-1 and J is TRBJ1-1, with no clear D. V was pared by 1 base and J by 0 bases, with 9 bases between. This CDR3 spans 14 amino acids. CDR1 is DFQATT, CDR2 SNEGSKA, per germline (reference sequence). The DNA of the CDR3 is TGCAGTGCTAGAGGACAAGCAATGAACACTGAAGCTTTCTTT. Its translation is CSARGQAMNTEAFF.

A few counts support this clonotype. This chain joins TRBV12-3 or TRBV12-4 and TRBJ1-1; 7 nucleotides line up with TRBD1. Losses at the gene ends were 3 bases for V and 1 base for J; bases not matched to a gene: 5. The CDR3 loop spans 15 amino acids. The CDR3 DNA follows: TGTGCCAGCAGTTTTGGGGACAGCCCGAACACTGAAGCTTTCTTT. Translating it yields CASSFGDSPNTEAFF.

This clonotype was found many times. The rearrangement uses TRBV4-3 and TRBJ2-1; no definite D call. V lost 0 bases, J lost 13 bases, and 10 bases lay in between. This CDR3 is built from 12 residues. Per the germline V gene, CDR1 is LGHNA and CDR2 is YSLEER. CDR3 in DNA: TGCGCCAGCAGCCAAGAGTGGGGTGAACAGTTCTTC. Protein: CASSQEWGEQFF.